One and the same sample provided the 7 T cell receptor beta chains below, sequenced in a study of T cell repertoires in cytomegalovirus infection. TCRdb processed the reads anew with MiXCR; each CDR3 protein has one entry. The data show roughly 200,000 distinct CDR3 sequences, approximately 18% seen once. Sample: CD8+ T cells from PBMCs. These receptors were obtained from a human donor in good health (CMV status not recorded). Some clones in this sample may be carry-over from other donors' samples.

The V gene is TRBV20-1, the J gene TRBJ2-7; D is ambiguous. Trimming stripped 3 bases from V and 4 bases from J, with 13 bases between. There are 13 residues in the CDR3. CDR1 and CDR2 from the germline V gene are DFQATT and SNEGSKA (reference sequence). CDR3 nucleotides: TGCAGTGCTAGGAGCTCTCTAAGATACGAGCAGTACTTC. This encodes CSARSSLRYEQYF.

The V call is TRBV5-5, the J call TRBJ2-3, with TRBD1 as a possible D gene (5 bases). The ends were cut back, 3 bases at V and 2 bases at J, with 13 bases in the middle. The CDR3 is 15 amino acids. Germline V gives CDR1 SGHKS, CDR2 YYEKEE (reference sequence). As DNA, the CDR3 is TGTGCCAGCAGCTCGTGGCAGGGATCCACAGATACGCAGTATTTT. Its protein product is CASSSWQGSTDTQYF.

V is TRBV20-1 and J is TRBJ2-7; 10 positions match TRBD1. The germline gives CDR1 DFQATT, CDR2 SNEGSKA (reference sequence). V dropped 1 base and J dropped 4; count of bases not matched to a gene: 4. The CDR3 totals 14 residues. The CDR3 DNA is TGCAGTGCTAGAGGTCCGGGACAGGGGTACGAGCAGTACTTC. It encodes CSARGPGQGYEQYF.

This chain uses TRBV11-2 with TRBJ2-7; D remains ambiguous. This CDR3 contains 14 residues. Trimming removed 1 base from V and 3 bases from J, with 10 bases in between. Germline values: CDR1 SGHAT, CDR2 FQNNGV. Here the CDR3 DNA reads TGTGCCAGCAGCTTAGGTAGAGCCGGCTACGAGCAGTACTTC. Protein: CASSLGRAGYEQYF. The complete variable domain, with remaining parts taken from reference TRBV11-2 and TRBJ2-7, reads EAGVAQSPRYKIIEKRQSVAFWCNPISGHATLYWYQQILGQGPKLLIQFQNNGVVDDSQLPKDRFSAERLKGVDSTLKIQPAKLEDSAVYLCASSLGRAGYEQYFGPGTRLTVT.

J is TRBJ1-2 and V is TRBV5-7; TRBD1 matches 9 bases. TRBV5-7 is an ORF; its function is uncertain. The ends lost 6 bases at V and 3 bases at J; junction bases unmatched: 9. This CDR3 region has 15 residues. The CDR3 is CASTKKTGGDYGYTF. The CDR3 DNA reads TGTGCCAGCACCAAAAAGACAGGGGGGGACTATGGCTACACCTTC.

The V and J genes are TRBV7-2 and TRBJ2-2; D ambiguous. V was trimmed by 2 bases and J by 5 bases, leaving 9 bases between them. This CDR3 contains 14 residues. The germline CDR1 and CDR2 sequences are SGHTA and FQGNSA. Here the CDR3 reads CASSLSPTTGELFF. As DNA, the CDR3 is TGTGCCAGCAGCTTATCCCCTACGACCGGGGAGCTGTTTTTT.

This sequence joins TRBV20-1 and TRBJ1-1; 8 nucleotides line up with TRBD1. The CDR3 is 14 residues long. From germline, CDR1 is DFQATT and CDR2 SNEGSKA (reference sequence). V was clipped by 1 base and J by 0 bases; unmatched bases: 1. CDR3 residues: CSARGTGLNTEAFF. The CDR3 bases are TGCAGTGCTAGAGGGACAGGGCTGAACACTGAAGCTTTCTTT.